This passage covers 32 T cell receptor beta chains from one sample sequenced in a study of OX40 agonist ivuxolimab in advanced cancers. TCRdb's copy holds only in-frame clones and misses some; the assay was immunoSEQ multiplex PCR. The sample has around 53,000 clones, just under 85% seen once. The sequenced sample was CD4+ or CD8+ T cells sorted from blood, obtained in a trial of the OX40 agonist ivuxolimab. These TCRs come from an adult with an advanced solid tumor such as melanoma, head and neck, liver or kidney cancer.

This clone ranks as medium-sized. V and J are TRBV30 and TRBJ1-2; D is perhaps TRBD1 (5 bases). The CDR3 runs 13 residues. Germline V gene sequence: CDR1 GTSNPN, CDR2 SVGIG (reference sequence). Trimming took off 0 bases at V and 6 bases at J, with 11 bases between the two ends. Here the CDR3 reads CAWSVKGSNGYTF. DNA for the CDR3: TGTGCCTGGAGTGTAAAGGGGAGCAATGGCTACACCTTC. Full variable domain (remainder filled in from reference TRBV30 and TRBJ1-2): SQTIHQWPATLVQPVGSPLSLECTVEGTSNPNLYWYRQAAGRGLQLLFYSVGIGQISSEVPQNLSASRPQDRQFILSSKKLLLSDSGFYLCAWSVKGSNGYTFGSGTRLTVV.

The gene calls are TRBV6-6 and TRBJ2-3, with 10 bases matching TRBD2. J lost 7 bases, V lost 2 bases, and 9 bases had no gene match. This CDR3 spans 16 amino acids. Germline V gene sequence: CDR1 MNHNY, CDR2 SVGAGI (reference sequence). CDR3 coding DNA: TGTGCCAGCAGTTACGATAGCGGGGGGTCCCGCCATACGCAGTATTTT. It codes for CASSYDSGGSRHTQYF.

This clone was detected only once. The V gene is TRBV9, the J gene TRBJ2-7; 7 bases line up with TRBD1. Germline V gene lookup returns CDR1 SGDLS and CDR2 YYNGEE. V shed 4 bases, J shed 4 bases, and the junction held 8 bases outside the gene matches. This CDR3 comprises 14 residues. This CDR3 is CASSPQGDVYEQYF. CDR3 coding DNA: TGTGCCAGCAGCCCCCAGGGGGATGTATACGAGCAGTACTTC.

CDR3 sequence (DNA): TGTGCCAGCAGCCGCCGGGGAAATACTGAAGCTTTCTTT. As protein: CASSRRGNTEAFF. This sequence joins TRBV11-1 and TRBJ1-1; D gene ambiguous. V was cut by 5 bases and J by 5 bases, with 12 bases left in between. Germline CDR1 SGHAT, CDR2 FQDESV (reference sequence). The CDR3 loop spans 13 amino acids.

DNA for the CDR3: TGCGCCAGCAGCTTTTCGGGGGCCGAACGGGGAATTCAGTACTTC. The encoded protein is CASSFSGAERGIQYF. V and J are TRBV5-1 and TRBJ2-4; the D gene could be TRBD1 or TRBD2 (6 bases each). The V gene's germline CDR1 is SGHRS and CDR2 YFSETQ. V lost 2 bases, J lost 10 bases, and 19 bases lay in between. The length of the CDR3 is 15 residues.

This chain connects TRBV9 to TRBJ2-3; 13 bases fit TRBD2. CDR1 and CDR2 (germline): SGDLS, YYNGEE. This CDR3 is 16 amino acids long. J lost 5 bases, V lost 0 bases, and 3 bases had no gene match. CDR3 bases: TGTGCCAGCAGCGTAGAGACTAGCGGGAGGAGAGATACGCAGTATTTT. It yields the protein CASSVETSGRRDTQYF.

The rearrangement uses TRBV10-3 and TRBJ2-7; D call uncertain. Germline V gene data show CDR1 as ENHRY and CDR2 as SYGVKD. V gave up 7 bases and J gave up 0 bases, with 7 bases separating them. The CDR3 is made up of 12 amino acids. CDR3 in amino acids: CAIKADSYEQYF. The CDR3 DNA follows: TGTGCCATCAAGGCGGACTCCTACGAGCAGTACTTC.

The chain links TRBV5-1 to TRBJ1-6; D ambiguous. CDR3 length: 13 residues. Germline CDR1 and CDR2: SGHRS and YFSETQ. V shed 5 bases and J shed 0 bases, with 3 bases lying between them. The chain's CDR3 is CASRDSYNSPLHF. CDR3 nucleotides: TGCGCCAGCAGAGACTCCTATAATTCACCCCTCCACTTT.

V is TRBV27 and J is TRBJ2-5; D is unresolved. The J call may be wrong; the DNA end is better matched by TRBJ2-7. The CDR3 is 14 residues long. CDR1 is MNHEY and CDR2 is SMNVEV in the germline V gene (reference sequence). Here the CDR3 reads CASSSTDPSYEQYF. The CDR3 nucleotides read TGTGCCAGCAGTTCCACAGATCCTTCCTACGAGCAGTACTTC.

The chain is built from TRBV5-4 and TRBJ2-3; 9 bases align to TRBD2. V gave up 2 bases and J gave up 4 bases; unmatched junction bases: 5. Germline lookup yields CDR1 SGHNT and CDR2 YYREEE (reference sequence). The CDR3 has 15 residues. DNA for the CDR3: TGTGCCAGCAGCTTAGGTAGCGGGAGTGCAGATACGCAGTATTTT. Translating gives CASSLGSGSADTQYF.

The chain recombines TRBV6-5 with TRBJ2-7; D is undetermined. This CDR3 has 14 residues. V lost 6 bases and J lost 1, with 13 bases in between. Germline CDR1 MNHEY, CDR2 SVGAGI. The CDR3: CASREFHISYEQYF. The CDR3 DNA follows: TGTGCCAGCAGAGAATTTCATATATCCTACGAGCAGTACTTC.

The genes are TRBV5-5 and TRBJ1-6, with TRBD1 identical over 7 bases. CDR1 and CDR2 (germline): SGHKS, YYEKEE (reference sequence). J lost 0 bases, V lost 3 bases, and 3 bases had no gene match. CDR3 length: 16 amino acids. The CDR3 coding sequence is TGTGCCAGCAGCTCGGACAGGAGCTCCTATAATTCACCCCTCCACTTT. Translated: CASSSDRSSYNSPLHF.

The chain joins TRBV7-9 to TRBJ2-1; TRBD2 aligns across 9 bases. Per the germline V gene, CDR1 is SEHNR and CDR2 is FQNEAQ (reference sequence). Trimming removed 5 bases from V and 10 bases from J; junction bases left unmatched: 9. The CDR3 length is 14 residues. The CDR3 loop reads CASSGRREGLEQFF. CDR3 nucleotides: TGTGCCAGCAGCGGTCGGCGGGAGGGCCTGGAGCAGTTCTTC.

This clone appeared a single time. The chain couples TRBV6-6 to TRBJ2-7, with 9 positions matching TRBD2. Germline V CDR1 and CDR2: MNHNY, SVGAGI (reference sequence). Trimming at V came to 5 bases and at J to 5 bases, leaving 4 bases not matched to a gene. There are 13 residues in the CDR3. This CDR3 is CASSVAGVHEQYF. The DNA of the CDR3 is TGTGCCAGCAGTGTAGCGGGAGTCCACGAGCAGTACTTC.

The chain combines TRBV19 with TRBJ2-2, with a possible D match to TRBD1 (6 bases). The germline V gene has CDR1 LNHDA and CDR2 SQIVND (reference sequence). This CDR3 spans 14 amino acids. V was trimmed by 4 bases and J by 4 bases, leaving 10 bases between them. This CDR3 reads CASSTQGRTGELFF. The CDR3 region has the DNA TGTGCCAGTAGTACACAGGGTCGCACCGGGGAGCTGTTTTTT. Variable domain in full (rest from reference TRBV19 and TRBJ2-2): DGGITQSPKYLFRKEGQNVTLSCEQNLNHDAMYWYRQDPGQGLRLIYYSQIVNDFQKGDIAEGYSVSREKKESFPLTVTSAQKNPTAFYLCASSTQGRTGELFFGEGSRLTVL.

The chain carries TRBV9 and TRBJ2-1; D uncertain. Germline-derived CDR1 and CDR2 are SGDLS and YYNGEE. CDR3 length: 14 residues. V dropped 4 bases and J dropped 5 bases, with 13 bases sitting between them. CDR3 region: CASSPFPADNEQFF. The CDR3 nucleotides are TGTGCCAGCAGCCCCTTTCCTGCAGACAATGAGCAGTTCTTC.

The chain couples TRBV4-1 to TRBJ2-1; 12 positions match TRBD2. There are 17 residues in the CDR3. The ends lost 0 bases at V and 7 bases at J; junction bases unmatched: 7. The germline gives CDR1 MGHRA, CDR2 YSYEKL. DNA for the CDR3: TGCGCCAGCAGCCAAGATCCTAGCGGGAGGGCCGGGAATGAGCAGTTCTTC. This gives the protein CASSQDPSGRAGNEQFF.

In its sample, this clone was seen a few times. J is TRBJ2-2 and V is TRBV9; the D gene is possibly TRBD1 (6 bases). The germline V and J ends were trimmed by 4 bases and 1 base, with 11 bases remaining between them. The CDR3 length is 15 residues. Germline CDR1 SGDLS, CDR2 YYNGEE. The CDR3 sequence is CASSPQTGNTGELFF. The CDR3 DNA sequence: TGTGCCAGCAGCCCCCAGACAGGGAACACCGGGGAGCTGTTTTTT.

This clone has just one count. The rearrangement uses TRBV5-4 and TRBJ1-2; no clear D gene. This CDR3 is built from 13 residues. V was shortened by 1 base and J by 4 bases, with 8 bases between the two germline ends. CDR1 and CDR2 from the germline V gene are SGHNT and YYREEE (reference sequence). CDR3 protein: CASSLSGFYGYTF. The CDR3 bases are TGTGCCAGCAGCTTGAGCGGATTCTATGGCTACACCTTC.

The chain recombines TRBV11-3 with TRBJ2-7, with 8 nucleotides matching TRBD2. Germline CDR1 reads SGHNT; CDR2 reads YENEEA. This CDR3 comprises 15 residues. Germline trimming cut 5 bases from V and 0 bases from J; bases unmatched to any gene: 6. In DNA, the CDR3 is TGTGCCAGCAGCCCCCTAGCGGGTGGCTCCTACGAGCAGTACTTC. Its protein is CASSPLAGGSYEQYF. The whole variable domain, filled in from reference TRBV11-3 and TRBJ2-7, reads EAGVVQSPRYKIIEKKQPVAFWCNPISGHNTLYWYLQNLGQGPELLIRYENEEAVDDSQLPKDRFSAERLKGVDSTLKIQPAELGDSAVYLCASSPLAGGSYEQYFGPGTRLTVT.

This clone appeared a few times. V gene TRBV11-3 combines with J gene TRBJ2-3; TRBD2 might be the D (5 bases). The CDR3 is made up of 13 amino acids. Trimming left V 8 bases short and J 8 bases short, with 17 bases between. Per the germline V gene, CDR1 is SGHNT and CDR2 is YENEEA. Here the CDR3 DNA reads TGTGCCAGCGGGCTAGCTGATTCGGGTACGCAGTATTTT. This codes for CASGLADSGTQYF.

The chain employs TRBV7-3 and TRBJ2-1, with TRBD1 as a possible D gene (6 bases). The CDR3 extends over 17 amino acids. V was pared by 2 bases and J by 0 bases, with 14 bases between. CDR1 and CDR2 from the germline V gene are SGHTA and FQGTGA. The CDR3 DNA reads TGTGCCAGCAGCTTAGCCGGGACAAGTAACTCCTACAATGAGCAGTTCTTC. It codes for CASSLAGTSNSYNEQFF.

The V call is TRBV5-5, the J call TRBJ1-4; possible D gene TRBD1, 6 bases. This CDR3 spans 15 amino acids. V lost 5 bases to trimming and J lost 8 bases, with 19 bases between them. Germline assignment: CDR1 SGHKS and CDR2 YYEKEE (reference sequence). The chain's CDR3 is CASRTGTLLWEKLFF. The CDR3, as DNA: TGTGCCAGCAGAACCGGGACATTATTGTGGGAAAAACTGTTTTTT.

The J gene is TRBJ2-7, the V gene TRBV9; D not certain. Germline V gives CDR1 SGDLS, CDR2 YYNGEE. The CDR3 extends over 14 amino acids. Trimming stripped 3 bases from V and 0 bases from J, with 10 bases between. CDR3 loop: CASSDQAFSYEQYF. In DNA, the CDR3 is TGTGCCAGCAGCGACCAGGCGTTCTCCTACGAGCAGTACTTC.

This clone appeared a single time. The CDR3 DNA reads as TGTGCCAGCAGGCCGGGACTAGCGGGAGGCCTTAGCACAGATACGCAGTATTTT. It codes for CASRPGLAGGLSTDTQYF. This chain links TRBV7-2 with TRBJ2-3, with 15 bases lining up with TRBD2. The V gene's germline CDR1 is SGHTA and CDR2 FQGNSA. Trimming cost V 6 bases and J 0 bases; bases outside gene matches: 7. The length of the CDR3 is 18 residues.

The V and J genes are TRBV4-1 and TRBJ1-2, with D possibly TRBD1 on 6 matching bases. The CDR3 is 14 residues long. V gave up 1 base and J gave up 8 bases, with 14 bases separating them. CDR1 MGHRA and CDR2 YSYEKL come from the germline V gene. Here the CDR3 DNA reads TGCGCCAGCAGCCAAGTCCCAGGGGCTGAAGGCTACACCTTC. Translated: CASSQVPGAEGYTF.

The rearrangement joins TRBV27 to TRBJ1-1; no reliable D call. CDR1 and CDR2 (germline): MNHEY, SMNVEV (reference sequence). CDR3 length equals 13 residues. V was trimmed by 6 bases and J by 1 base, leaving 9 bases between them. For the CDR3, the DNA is TGTGCCAGCAGGGACTTGGGGAACACTGAAGCTTTCTTT. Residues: CASRDLGNTEAFF.

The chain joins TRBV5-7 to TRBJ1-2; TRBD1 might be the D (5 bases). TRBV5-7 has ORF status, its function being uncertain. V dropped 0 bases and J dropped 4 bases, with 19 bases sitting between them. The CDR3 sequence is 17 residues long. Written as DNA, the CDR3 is TGTGCCAGCAGCTTGGTGGGCGGGACTCCTGCCCCCTATGGCTACACCTTC. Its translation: CASSLVGGTPAPYGYTF.

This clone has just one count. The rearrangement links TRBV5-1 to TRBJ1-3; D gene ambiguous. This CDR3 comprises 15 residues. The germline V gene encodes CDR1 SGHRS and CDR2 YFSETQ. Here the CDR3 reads CADGFEGMSGNTIYF. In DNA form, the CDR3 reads TGCGCAGATGGGTTCGAGGGAATGTCTGGAAACACCATATATTTT.

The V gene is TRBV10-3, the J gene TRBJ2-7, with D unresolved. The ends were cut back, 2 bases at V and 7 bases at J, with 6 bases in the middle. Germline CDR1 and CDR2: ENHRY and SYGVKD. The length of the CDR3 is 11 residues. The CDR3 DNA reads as TGTGCCATCAGTGAGAACGGGGAGCAGTACTTC. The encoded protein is CAISENGEQYF.

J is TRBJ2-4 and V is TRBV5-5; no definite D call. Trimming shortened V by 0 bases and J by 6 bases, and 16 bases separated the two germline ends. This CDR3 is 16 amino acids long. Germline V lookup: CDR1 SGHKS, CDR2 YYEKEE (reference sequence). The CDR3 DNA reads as TGTGCCAGCAGCTTGGCCGGTAGGGTTTGGGGAAACATTCAGTACTTC. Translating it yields CASSLAGRVWGNIQYF.

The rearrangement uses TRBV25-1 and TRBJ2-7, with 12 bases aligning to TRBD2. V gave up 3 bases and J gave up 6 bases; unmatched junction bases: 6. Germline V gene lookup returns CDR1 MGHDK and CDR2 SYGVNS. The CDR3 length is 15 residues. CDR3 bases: TGTGCCAGCAGTGACGCAGGACTAGCGGGGATCGAGCAGTACTTC. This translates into CASSDAGLAGIEQYF.